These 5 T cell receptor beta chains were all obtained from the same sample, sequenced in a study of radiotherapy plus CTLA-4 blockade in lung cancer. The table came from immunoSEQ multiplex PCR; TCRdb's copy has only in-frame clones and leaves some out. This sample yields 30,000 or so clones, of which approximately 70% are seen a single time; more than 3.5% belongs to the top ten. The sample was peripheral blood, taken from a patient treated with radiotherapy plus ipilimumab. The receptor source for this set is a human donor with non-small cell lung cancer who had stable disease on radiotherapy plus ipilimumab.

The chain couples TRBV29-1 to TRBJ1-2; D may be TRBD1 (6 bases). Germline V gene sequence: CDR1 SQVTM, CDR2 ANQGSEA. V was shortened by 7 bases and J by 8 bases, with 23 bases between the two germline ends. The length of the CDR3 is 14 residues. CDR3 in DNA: TGCAGCGCCGCGATCTCAGACAGGCTAGGCGGCTACACCTTC. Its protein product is CSAAISDRLGGYTF.

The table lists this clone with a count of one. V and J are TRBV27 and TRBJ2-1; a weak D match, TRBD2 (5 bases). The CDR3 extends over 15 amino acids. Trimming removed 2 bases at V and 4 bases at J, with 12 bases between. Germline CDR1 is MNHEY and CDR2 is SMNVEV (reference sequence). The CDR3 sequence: CASSLELPGYNEQFF. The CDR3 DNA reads TGTGCCAGCAGTTTAGAGCTACCGGGGTACAATGAGCAGTTCTTC.

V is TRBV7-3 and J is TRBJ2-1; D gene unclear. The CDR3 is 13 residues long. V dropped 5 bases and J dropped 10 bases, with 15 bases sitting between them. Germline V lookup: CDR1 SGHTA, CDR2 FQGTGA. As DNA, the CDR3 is TGTGCCAGCAGCACCTCTGGGAATGGAGAGCAGTTCTTC. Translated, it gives CASSTSGNGEQFF.

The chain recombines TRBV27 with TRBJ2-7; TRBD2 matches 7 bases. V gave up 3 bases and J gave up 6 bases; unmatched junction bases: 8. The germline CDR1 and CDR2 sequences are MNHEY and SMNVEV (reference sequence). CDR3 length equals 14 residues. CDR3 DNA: TGTGCCAGCAGTTTTTGGCGGGAGAAGGGCGAGCAGTACTTC. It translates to CASSFWREKGEQYF.

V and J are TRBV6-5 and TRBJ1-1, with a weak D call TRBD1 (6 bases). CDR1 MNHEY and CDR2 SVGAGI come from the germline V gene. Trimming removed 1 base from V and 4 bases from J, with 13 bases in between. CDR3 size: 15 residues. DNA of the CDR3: TGTGCCAGCAGTTACTTGGGCTCGACAGGCACTGAAGCTTTCTTT. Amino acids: CASSYLGSTGTEAFF.